This TCR beta chain stems from a study of T-cell memory formation after mild COVID-19. In its sample, this clonotype was seen a few times. Barcoded TCR alpha and TCR beta cDNA libraries with UMIs came from 5'RACE using constant-segment primers. In TCRdb, the 5' RACE reads were re-called with MiXCR into one record per CDR3 protein. The sample carries some 450,000 distinct CDR3 sequences, around 17% recorded once. The sample comprised PBMCs or a T cell subset sorted from them (not recorded which). This receptor was taken from a man in his late teens or twenties who had mild COVID-19 (a few samples of this study predate the infection). Cell type and time point are not known.

Here the CDR3 reads CASSKLRDSWQPQHF. CDR3 bases: TGTGCCAGCAGTAAACTCCGGGACAGTTGGCAGCCCCAGCATTTT. J is TRBJ1-5 and V is TRBV6-5, with 7 bases aligning to TRBD1. Germline V CDR1 and CDR2: MNHEY, SVGAGI. J was trimmed by 7 bases and V by 5 bases; bases with no gene match: 11. The CDR3 spans 15 residues.